These T cell receptor beta chains were read from a single sample in a study of cytomegalovirus exposure and HLA in healthy donors. Produced via immunoSEQ multiplex PCR; TCRdb's table is partial and in-frame only. The sample consists of approximately 99,000 clones, roughly 84% of them appearing once. The specimen was PBMCs. Receptor source: a woman aged 18-35 years in good health and CMV-seronegative. CDR3s include the opening cysteine and the closing phenylalanine or tryptophan. D genes are given only for firm matches. A row's size may be missing; if present it is once, few, many or a size class.

CASSEGTGTWYEQYF	TGTGCCAGCAGTGAAGGTACAGGGACCTGGTACGAGCAGTACTTC	-	few	TRBV25-1	TRBJ2-7
CASSQDNGETQYF	TGCGCCAGCAGCCAAGACAACGGGGAGACCCAGTACTTC	-	-	TRBV4-1	TRBJ2-5
CASSSGGAYNEQFF	TGTGCCAGCAGCTCGGGGGGCGCCTACAATGAGCAGTTCTTC	-	-	TRBV7-7	TRBJ2-1
CASSLNTKDYGYTF	TGTGCCAGCAGCTTAAACACCAAAGACTATGGCTACACCTTC	-	-	TRBV7-9	TRBJ1-2
CASSNGGYSNQPQHF	TGTGCCAGCAGCAACGGCGGGTATAGCAATCAGCCCCAGCATTTT	-	-	TRBV7-2	TRBJ1-5
CASSMAGGAYEQYF	TGTGCCAGTAGTATGGCGGGCGGCGCCTACGAGCAGTACTTC	-	-	TRBV19	TRBJ2-7
CASSLDINYGYTF	TGCGCCAGCAGCCTGGACATCAACTATGGCTACACCTTC	-	-	TRBV5-1	TRBJ1-2
CASSPAGTNNEKLFF	TGCGCCAGCAGCCCCGCGGGGACCAATAATGAAAAACTGTTTTTT	-	-	TRBV5-1	TRBJ1-4
CATQQGWNEQFF	TGTGCCACGCAGCAGGGCTGGAATGAGCAGTTCTTC	-	-	TRBV19	TRBJ2-1
CASSVQGANGETQYF	TGTGCCAGCAGTGTGCAGGGGGCGAATGGGGAGACCCAGTACTTC	TRBD1	-	TRBV6-1	TRBJ2-5
CASSAVSGGAREQYF	TGTGCCAGCAGTGCCGTGAGCGGGGGGGCGAGAGAGCAGTACTTC	TRBD2	few	TRBV27	TRBJ2-7
CASSPRGEIGWTQYF	TGTGCCAGCAGTCCCAGGGGGGAAATCGGGTGGACCCAGTACTTC	-	-	TRBV27	TRBJ2-5
CASSYTGEQYF	TGTGCCAGCAGTTACACGGGCGAGCAGTACTTC	-	-	TRBV6-6	TRBJ2-7
CASSFGAGGFIAEQFF	TGTGCCAGCAGTTTTGGGGCGGGGGGGTTTATAGCTGAGCAGTTCTTC	TRBD2	-	TRBV27	TRBJ2-1
CASSAGTGGAYEQYF	TGTGCCAGCAGTGCCGGGACAGGGGGGGCCTACGAGCAGTACTTC	TRBD1	-	TRBV11-3	TRBJ2-7
CAWSATGNQPQHF	TGTGCCTGGAGTGCGACAGGGAATCAGCCCCAGCATTTT	TRBD1	-	TRBV30	TRBJ1-5
CASSQGFTEAFF	TGTGCCAGCAGTCAGGGTTTCACTGAAGCTTTCTTT	-	-	TRBV6-5	TRBJ1-1
CASSEVGGARMNTEAFF	TGTGCCAGCAGTGAAGTAGGAGGGGCCAGGATGAACACTGAAGCTTTCTTT	-	-	TRBV6-1	TRBJ1-1
CASSDSFAGEQYF	TGCGCCAGCAGTGACTCATTTGCAGGCGAGCAGTACTTC	-	-	TRBV10-1	TRBJ2-7
CASSQDGLADYNEQFF	TGTGCCAGCAGCCAAGATGGACTAGCGGACTACAATGAGCAGTTCTTC	TRBD2	-	TRBV4-2	TRBJ2-1
CASRGQGDRYGYTF	TGTGCCAGCAGGGGACAGGGAGACCGTTATGGCTACACCTTC	TRBD1	-	TRBV6-1	TRBJ1-2
CASSLGQGPYEQYF	TGTGCCAGCAGTTTAGGACAGGGCCCCTACGAGCAGTACTTC	TRBD1	-	TRBV27	TRBJ2-7
CASSLDRWQETQYF	TGTGCCAGCAGTCTGGACAGGTGGCAAGAGACCCAGTACTTC	TRBD1	-	TRBV27	TRBJ2-5
CASSLGIDSSSYNEQFF	TGTGCCAGCAGCTTAGGAATCGACAGTAGCTCCTACAATGAGCAGTTCTTC	-	-	TRBV13	TRBJ2-1